The 7 T cell receptor beta chains below all came from one sample that was sequenced in a study of regulatory T cells in long-lasting Graves disease (dated by TCRdb to about 2021). Library creation used multiplex PCR. Sequencing instrument: Illumina HiSeq 4000. CDR3 regions were amplified by Arm-PCR with iRepertoire HTBI primers to construct TCR beta libraries. In TCRdb, the public reads were trimmed at Q25 with fastp and aligned with MiXCR, with productive beta chains retained. Each CDR3 protein gets just one entry, which takes the most common genes and DNA from the rows behind it. The sample table records 380,000 or so distinct CDR3 sequences; about 16% of these occur just once. Together, the top ten hold 20% to 25% of the sample. Sample time point, as interpreted from the label and publication: newly diagnosed GD, antithyroid drugs for less than 3 months. For both TCR sequencing and RNA sequencing, RNA was extracted from PBMCs in TRIzol.

These data were also reused for a study on T cells in Graves' hyperthyroidism and ophthalmopathy.

This specimen consisted of peripheral blood mononuclear cells (PBMCs), obtained at new diagnosis, from a patient treated with antithyroid drugs. These TCRs come from a woman younger than 35 with Graves disease. Donor details come from another sample of the same person, matched by shared clones.

The chain is built from TRBV20-1 and TRBJ1-1; no reliable D call. CDR1 is DFQATT and CDR2 is SNEGSKA in the germline V gene (reference sequence). This CDR3 comprises 13 residues. V shed 4 bases and J shed 1 base, with 10 bases lying between them. CDR3 loop: CSATLSWNTEAFF. The CDR3 DNA follows: TGCAGTGCTACTCTCTCGTGGAACACTGAAGCTTTCTTT.

This clonotype occurred a few times. The chain recombines TRBV6-1 with TRBJ2-7; D gene uncertain. The CDR3 contains 13 residues. From germline, CDR1 is MNHNS and CDR2 SASEGT. Between the trimmed V and J ends, which lost 6 bases and 4 bases, there was a span of 13 bases. CDR3 in amino acids: CASRPRNKYEQYF. The CDR3 nucleotides are TGTGCCAGCAGGCCCCGAAACAAATACGAGCAGTACTTC.

This clonotype was counted only a few times. V and J are TRBV28 and TRBJ1-5; possible D gene TRBD1, 5 bases. Trimming removed 2 bases at V and 4 bases at J, with 18 bases between. Germline V gene lookup returns CDR1 MDHEN and CDR2 SYDVKM. The CDR3 has 17 amino acids. CDR3 residues: CASSLGTTQAGNQPQHF. The CDR3 DNA is TGTGCCAGCAGTTTAGGCACTACACAGGCGGGGAATCAGCCCCAGCATTTT.

The chain employs TRBV20-1 and TRBJ2-1, with TRBD2 matching 12 bases. The V gene end was trimmed by 3 bases and the J gene end by 7 bases; junction bases not matched to a gene: 7. The CDR3 extends over 15 amino acids. Germline values: CDR1 DFQATT, CDR2 SNEGSKA (reference sequence). CDR3 protein: CSASPASGGANEQFF. The DNA of the CDR3 is TGCAGTGCTAGCCCCGCTAGCGGGGGGGCAAATGAGCAGTTCTTC.

Ten or more counts support this clonotype. The rearrangement joins TRBV5-1 to TRBJ1-1; no firm D call. CDR1 SGHRS and CDR2 YFSETQ come from the germline V gene. Trimming stripped 3 bases from V and 0 bases from J, with 9 bases between. The CDR3 length is 14 residues. The CDR3, as DNA: TGCGCCAGCAGCTCCAGGCAACTGAACACTGAAGCTTTCTTT. Amino acid sequence: CASSSRQLNTEAFF. The full variable domain, in which reference TRBV5-1 and TRBJ1-1 provide the parts outside the CDR3, is KAGVTQTPRYLIKTRGQQVTLSCSPISGHRSVSWYQQTPGQGLQFLFEYFSETQRNKGNFPGRFSGRQFSNSRSEMNVSTLELGDSALYLCASSSRQLNTEAFFGQGTRLTVV.

This clonotype was observed a few times. Since a much larger clone is just one base distant, this may be a read error. This chain links TRBV2 with TRBJ1-5; D is unresolved. The CDR3 loop spans 14 amino acids. From germline, CDR1 is SNHLY and CDR2 FYNNEI. CDR3: CAGSEWTGNQPQHF. The CDR3 DNA reads as TGTGCCGGCAGTGAGTGGACGGGTAATCAGCCCCAGCATTTT.

Only a few counts were recorded for this clonotype. The V gene is TRBV29-1, the J gene TRBJ2-2; 7 bases match TRBD1. Germline assignment: CDR1 SQVTM and CDR2 ANQGSEA. J was trimmed by 4 bases and V by 7 bases; bases with no gene match: 3. This CDR3 has 12 residues. CDR3 region: CSAGQSTGELFF. The DNA for the CDR3 is TGCAGCGCGGGACAGTCCACCGGGGAGCTGTTTTTT.